The 4 T cell receptor beta chains presented below share a single source sample, sequenced in a study of T cell responses to AZD1222 COVID-19 vaccine (dated by TCRdb to the early 2020s). Library method: the immunoSEQ multiplex PCR assay. TCRdb retrieved this table from immuneACCESS and kept in-frame rearrangements only. Not all clones are present; in checked studies, unresolved V genes account for under half, and no reason is known for the remainder. For this sample there are 100,000 to 150,000 clones; around 90% appear just once. Around a quarter of the sample is taken by the ten largest. Sample time point, as interpreted from the label and publication: baseline before first vaccination. The source material was peripheral blood, sampled on day 0 of AZD1222 vaccination. Receptors were obtained from an adult in good health.

The genes are TRBV7-3 and TRBJ2-2; possibly TRBD1 or TRBD2 for D (6 bases each). This CDR3 has 15 residues. V was clipped by 0 bases and J by 5 bases, with 10 bases between them. Germline V lookup: CDR1 SGHTA, CDR2 FQGTGA. The CDR3 here is CASSLTGGGTGELFF. CDR3 nucleotides: TGTGCCAGCAGCTTAACAGGGGGAGGAACCGGGGAGCTGTTTTTT.

This chain uses TRBV2 with TRBJ1-6; D call uncertain. Germline V gene data show CDR1 as SNHLY and CDR2 as FYNNEI. The CDR3 sequence is 19 residues long. Between the trimmed V and J ends, which lost 7 bases and 11 bases, there was a span of 33 bases. CDR3 loop: CASTGPRQTDVGIGTPLHF. DNA of the CDR3: TGTGCCAGCACGGGCCCCCGGCAGACTGACGTGGGGATCGGTACACCCCTCCACTTT.

The rearrangement links TRBV6-6 to TRBJ2-3; TRBD1 matches at 9 bases. The CDR3 has 14 amino acids. The germline V gene encodes CDR1 MNHNY and CDR2 SVGAGI (reference sequence). Trimming removed 6 bases from V and 5 bases from J; junction bases left unmatched: 6. Here the CDR3 DNA reads TGTGCCAGCAGCCCGGGACAGGGCGGAGATACGCAGTATTTT. It translates to CASSPGQGGDTQYF.

This rearrangement joins TRBV18 to TRBJ1-2; 9 positions match TRBD1. This CDR3 is built from 15 residues. Per the germline V gene, CDR1 is KGHSH and CDR2 is LQKENI. The V segment lost 3 bases and the J segment 2 bases; nucleotides outside the gene matches: 4. Written as DNA, the CDR3 is TGTGCCAGCTCACCCCAACAGGGGGCCAACTATGGCTACACCTTC. Protein product: CASSPQQGANYGYTF.